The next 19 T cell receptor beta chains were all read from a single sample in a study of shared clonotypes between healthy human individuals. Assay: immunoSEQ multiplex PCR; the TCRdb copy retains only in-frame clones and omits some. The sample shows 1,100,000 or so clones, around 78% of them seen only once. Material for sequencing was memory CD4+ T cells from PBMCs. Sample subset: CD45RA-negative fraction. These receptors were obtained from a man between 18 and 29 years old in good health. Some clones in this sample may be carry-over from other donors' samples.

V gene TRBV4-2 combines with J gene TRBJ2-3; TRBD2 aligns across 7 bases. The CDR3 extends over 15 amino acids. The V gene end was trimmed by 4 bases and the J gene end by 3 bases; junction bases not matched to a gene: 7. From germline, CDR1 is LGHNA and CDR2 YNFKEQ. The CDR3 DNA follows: TGTGCCAGCAGCCGCGACCGGGGAGGGACAGATACGCAGTATTTT. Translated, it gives CASSRDRGGTDTQYF.

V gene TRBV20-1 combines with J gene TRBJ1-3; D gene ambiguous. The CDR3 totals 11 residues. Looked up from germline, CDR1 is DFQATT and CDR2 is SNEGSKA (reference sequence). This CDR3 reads CSCGTGNTIYF. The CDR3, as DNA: TGCTCTTGTGGAACTGGAAACACCATATATTTT.

The chain's CDR3 is CASTTDPGRTEAFF. DNA for the CDR3: TGTGCCAGCACCACGGACCCGGGACGGACTGAAGCTTTCTTT. The chain combines TRBV6-1 with TRBJ1-1; possibly TRBD1 for D (5 bases). This CDR3 is built from 14 residues. Germline V gene sequence: CDR1 MNHNS, CDR2 SASEGT. Trimming cost V 7 bases and J 5 bases, with 17 bases left between them.

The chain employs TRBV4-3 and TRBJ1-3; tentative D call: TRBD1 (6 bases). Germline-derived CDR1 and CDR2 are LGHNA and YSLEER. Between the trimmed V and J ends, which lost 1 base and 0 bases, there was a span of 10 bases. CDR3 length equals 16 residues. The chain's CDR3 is CASSQVGGGSGNTIYF. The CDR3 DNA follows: TGCGCCAGCAGCCAAGTCGGAGGGGGCTCTGGAAACACCATATATTTT.

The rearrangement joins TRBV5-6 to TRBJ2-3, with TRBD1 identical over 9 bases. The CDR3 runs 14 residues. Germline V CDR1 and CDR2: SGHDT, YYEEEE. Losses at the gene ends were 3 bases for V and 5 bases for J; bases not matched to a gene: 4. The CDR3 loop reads CASSSGQGKDTQYF. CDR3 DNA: TGTGCCAGCAGCTCCGGACAGGGGAAAGATACGCAGTATTTT.

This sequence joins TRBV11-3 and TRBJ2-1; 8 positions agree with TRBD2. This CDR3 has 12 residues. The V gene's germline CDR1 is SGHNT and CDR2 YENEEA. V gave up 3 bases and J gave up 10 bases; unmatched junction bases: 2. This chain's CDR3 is CASSFREGEQFF. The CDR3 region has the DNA TGTGCCAGCAGCTTCCGGGAGGGAGAGCAGTTCTTC.

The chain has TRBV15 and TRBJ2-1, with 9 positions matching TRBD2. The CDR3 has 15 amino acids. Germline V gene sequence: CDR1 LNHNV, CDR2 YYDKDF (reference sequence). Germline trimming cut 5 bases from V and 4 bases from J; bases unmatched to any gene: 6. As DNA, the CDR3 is TGTGCCACCAGCCTCGGACTAGCGTTTTACAATGAGCAGTTCTTC. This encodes CATSLGLAFYNEQFF.

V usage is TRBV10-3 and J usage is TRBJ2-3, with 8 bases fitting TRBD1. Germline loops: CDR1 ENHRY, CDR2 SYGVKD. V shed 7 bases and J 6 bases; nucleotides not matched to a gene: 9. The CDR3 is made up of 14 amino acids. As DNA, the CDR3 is TGTGCCATCACCCCGGGACAGGTGGGGGATACGCAGTATTTT. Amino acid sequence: CAITPGQVGDTQYF.

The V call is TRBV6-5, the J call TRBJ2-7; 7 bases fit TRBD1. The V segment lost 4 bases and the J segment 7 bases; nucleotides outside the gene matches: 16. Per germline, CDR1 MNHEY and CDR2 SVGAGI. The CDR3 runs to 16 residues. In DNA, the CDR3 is TGTGCCAGCAGTTCTCCGTTGAGGGACAGAGTGAGGGAGCAGTACTTC. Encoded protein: CASSSPLRDRVREQYF.

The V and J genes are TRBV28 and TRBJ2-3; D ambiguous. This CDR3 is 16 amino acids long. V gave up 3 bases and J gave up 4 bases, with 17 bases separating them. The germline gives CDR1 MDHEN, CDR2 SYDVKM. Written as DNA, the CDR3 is TGTGCCAGCAGTTTGTCGCTCAGTGGATGGGCAGATACGCAGTATTTT. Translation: CASSLSLSGWADTQYF.

CDR3 sequence: CASSPLTSGSLGGEQFF. The CDR3 bases are TGTGCCAGCTCACCGCTTACTAGCGGGTCTTTAGGAGGTGAGCAGTTCTTC. This sequence joins TRBV18 and TRBJ2-1, with 9 bases lining up with TRBD2. CDR1 KGHSH and CDR2 LQKENI come from the germline V gene. Losses at the gene ends were 3 bases for V and 9 bases for J; bases not matched to a gene: 15. The CDR3 is 17 residues long.

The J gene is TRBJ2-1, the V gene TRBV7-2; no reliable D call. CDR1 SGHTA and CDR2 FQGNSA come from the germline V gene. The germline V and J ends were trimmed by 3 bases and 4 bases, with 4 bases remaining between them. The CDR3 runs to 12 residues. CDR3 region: CASSFRYNEQFF. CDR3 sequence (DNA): TGTGCCAGCAGCTTTCGGTACAATGAGCAGTTCTTC.

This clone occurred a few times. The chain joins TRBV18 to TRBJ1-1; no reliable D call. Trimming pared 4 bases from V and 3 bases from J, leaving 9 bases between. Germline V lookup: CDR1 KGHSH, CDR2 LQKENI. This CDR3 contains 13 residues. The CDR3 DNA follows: TGTGCCAGCTCACGATCTAGGGACACTGAAGCTTTCTTT. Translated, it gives CASSRSRDTEAFF.

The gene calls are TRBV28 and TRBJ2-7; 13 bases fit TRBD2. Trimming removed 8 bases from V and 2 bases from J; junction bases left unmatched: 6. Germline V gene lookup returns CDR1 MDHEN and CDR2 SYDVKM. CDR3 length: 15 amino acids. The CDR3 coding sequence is TGTGCCAGCGAACCAGGGACTAGCGGGACCTACGAGCAGTACTTC. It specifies CASEPGTSGTYEQYF. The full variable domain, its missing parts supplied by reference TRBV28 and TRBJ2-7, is DVKVTQSSRYLVKRTGEKVFLECVQDMDHENMFWYRQDPGLGLRLIYFSYDVKMKEKGDIPEGYSVSREKKERFSLILESASTNQTSMYLCASEPGTSGTYEQYFGPGTRLTVT.

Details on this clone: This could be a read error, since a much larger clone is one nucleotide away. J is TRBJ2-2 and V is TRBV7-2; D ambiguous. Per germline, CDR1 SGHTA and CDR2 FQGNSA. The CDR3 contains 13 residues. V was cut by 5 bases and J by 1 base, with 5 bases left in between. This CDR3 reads CASSRQNTGELFF. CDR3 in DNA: TGTGCCAGCAGCCGACAGAACACCGGGGAGCTGTTTTTT.

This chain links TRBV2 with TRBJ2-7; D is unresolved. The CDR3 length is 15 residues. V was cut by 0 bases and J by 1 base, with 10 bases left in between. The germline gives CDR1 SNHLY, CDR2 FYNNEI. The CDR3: CASSEAPGPSYEQYF. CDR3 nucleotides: TGTGCCAGCAGTGAAGCTCCAGGACCTTCCTACGAGCAGTACTTC.

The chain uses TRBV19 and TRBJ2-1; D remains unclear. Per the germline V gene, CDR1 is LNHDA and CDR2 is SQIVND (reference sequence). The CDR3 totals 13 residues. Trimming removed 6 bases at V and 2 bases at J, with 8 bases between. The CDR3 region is CASRQEPYNEQFF. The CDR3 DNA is TGTGCCAGTAGGCAGGAGCCCTACAATGAGCAGTTCTTC.

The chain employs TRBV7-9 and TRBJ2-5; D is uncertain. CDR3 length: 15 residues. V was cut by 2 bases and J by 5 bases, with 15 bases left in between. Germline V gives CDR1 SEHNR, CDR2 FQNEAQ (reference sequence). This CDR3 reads CASSLSLSVWETQYF. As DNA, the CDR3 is TGTGCCAGCAGCTTAAGTTTGTCGGTCTGGGAGACCCAGTACTTC.

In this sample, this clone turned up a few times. The CDR3 bases are TGTGCCAGTAGTGAGGACCCGCTTACTGTCTATGGCTACACCTTC. This codes for CASSEDPLTVYGYTF. The chain combines TRBV19 with TRBJ1-2; no clear D gene. Trimming left V 5 bases short and J 4 bases short, with 17 bases between. This CDR3 has 15 residues. CDR1 and CDR2 from the germline V gene are LNHDA and SQIVND (reference sequence).